Below, 28 T cell receptor beta chains from the same sample are listed, as sequenced in a study of blood T cell repertoires in COVID-19. The protocol was immunoSEQ multiplex PCR, while the TCRdb copy is restricted to in-frame clones and leaves out a portion. The sample lists over 85,000 clones, approximately 92% occurring once. Sequencing was carried out using peripheral blood. These receptor sequences come from a woman between 50 and 59 years old with COVID-19, enrolled during active disease.

The V and J genes are TRBV3-1 (or the pseudogene TRBV3-2) and TRBJ2-1; D may be TRBD2 (7 bases). V lost 6 bases to trimming and J lost 6 bases, with 12 bases between them. In germline, CDR1 is LGHDT, CDR2 YNNKEL (reference sequence). The CDR3 is made up of 13 amino acids. In DNA form, the CDR3 reads TGTGCCAGCAGTGGGGGGGGCCTCAATGAGCAGTTCTTC. Protein: CASSGGGLNEQFF.

V and J are TRBV19 and TRBJ2-4, with D tentatively TRBD1 (5 bases). The CDR3 runs 17 residues. Per the germline V gene, CDR1 is LNHDA and CDR2 is SQIVND (reference sequence). V was clipped by 9 bases and J by 1 base, with 22 bases between them. CDR3 nucleotide sequence: TGTGCCAGCGATCGGAACAGGCCCCCCCCGGCCAAAAACATTCAGTACTTC. Translation gives CASDRNRPPPAKNIQYF.

This clone was detected once. An end of the junction does not agree with germline; a read error may underlie this. V usage is TRBV7-2 and J usage is TRBJ2-3, with 10 bases matching TRBD2. The CDR3 has 16 residues. In germline, CDR1 is SGHTA, CDR2 FQGNSA. CDR3 region: CASSSLGTSVQRWGGF. DNA of the CDR3: TGTGCCAGCAGCTCCCTGGGGACTAGCGTACAGCGCTGGGGGGGTTTT.

This clone was recorded once. The J gene is TRBJ2-5, the V gene TRBV6-5, with D possibly matching TRBD2 (7 bases). CDR1 is MNHEY and CDR2 is SVGAGI in the germline V gene. Trimming removed 6 bases from V and 4 bases from J, with 15 bases in between. This CDR3 has 14 residues. CDR3 loop: CASSGGGARETQYF. The CDR3 DNA sequence: TGTGCCAGCAGCGGAGGGGGGGCCAGAGAGACCCAGTACTTC.

The rearrangement uses TRBV30 and TRBJ1-2, with D uncertain. Trimming left V 2 bases short and J 9 bases short, with 10 bases between. CDR1 is GTSNPN and CDR2 is SVGIG in the germline V gene (reference sequence). The CDR3 sequence is 11 residues long. In DNA form, the CDR3 reads TGTGCCTGGAGTTCAGGAGGGCGCTACACCTTC. Amino acid sequence: CAWSSGGRYTF.

This clone was counted a single time. V and J are TRBV2 and TRBJ2-2; TRBD1 might be the D (6 bases). The CDR3 length is 15 residues. The V end was cut by 6 bases, the J end by 2 bases, with 13 bases between. The V gene's germline CDR1 is SNHLY and CDR2 FYNNEI. In DNA form, the CDR3 reads TGTGCCAGCAGCCCCCCAGGGGTTAACACCGGGGAGCTGTTTTTT. Translation: CASSPPGVNTGELFF.

This clone was observed once. The CDR3 loop is CASGSFDRGRRNTIYF. CDR3 bases: TGTGCTAGTGGTTCGTTCGACAGGGGGCGACGAAACACCATATATTTT. This sequence joins TRBV12-5 and TRBJ1-3; 10 bases fit TRBD1. Trimming cost V 4 bases and J 5 bases; bases outside gene matches: 8. The CDR3 has 16 amino acids. Germline CDR1 reads LGHNT; CDR2 reads FRNRAP. The full variable domain, completed using reference TRBV12-5 and TRBJ1-3, is DARVTQTPRHKVTEMGQEVTMRCQPILGHNTVFWYRQTMMQGLELLAYFRNRAPLDDSGMPKDRFSAEMPDATLATLKIQPSEPRDSAVYFCASGSFDRGRRNTIYFGEGSWLTVV.

The rearrangement uses TRBV5-1 and TRBJ2-1; perhaps TRBD1 as D (5 bases). The germline V gene encodes CDR1 SGHRS and CDR2 YFSETQ. The CDR3 covers 12 residues. V shed 5 bases and J shed 8 bases, with 11 bases lying between them. The CDR3 nucleotides read TGCGCCAGCAGAGAAGGGGTGCATGAGCAGTTCTTC. Protein sequence: CASREGVHEQFF.

The chain couples TRBV7-9 to TRBJ2-7; D gene unclear. V was shortened by 2 bases and J by 5 bases, with 10 bases between the two germline ends. This CDR3 is built from 13 residues. Germline CDR1 reads SEHNR; CDR2 reads FQNEAQ (reference sequence). CDR3 DNA: TGTGCCAGCAGCTTAAGCAGACGGGACGAGCAGTACTTC. This gives the protein CASSLSRRDEQYF.

The chain links TRBV2 to TRBJ1-1; D gene unclear. V dropped 2 bases and J dropped 4 bases, with 11 bases sitting between them. CDR1 SNHLY and CDR2 FYNNEI come from the germline V gene. CDR3 length: 14 residues. Written as DNA, the CDR3 is TGTGCCAGCAGTGAAATGCGGGGAAGCACTGAAGCTTTCTTT. Its translation is CASSEMRGSTEAFF.

The chain employs TRBV30 and TRBJ1-6; D remains ambiguous. The CDR3 is 15 residues long. Germline values: CDR1 GTSNPN, CDR2 SVGIG (reference sequence). Trimming pared 1 base from V and 8 bases from J, leaving 15 bases between. CDR3 sequence: CAWSGQQSSHSPLHF. CDR3 nucleotide sequence: TGTGCCTGGAGTGGGCAACAGAGCAGTCATTCACCCCTCCACTTT.

The chain joins TRBV6-1 to TRBJ2-6; D possibly corresponds to TRBD2 (6 bases). This CDR3 spans 16 amino acids. Trimming stripped 2 bases from V and 0 bases from J, with 8 bases between. CDR1 and CDR2 from the germline V gene are MNHNS and SASEGT. The CDR3 here is CASSEWGLSGANVLTF. CDR3 nucleotides: TGTGCCAGCAGTGAATGGGGACTCTCTGGGGCCAACGTCCTGACTTTC.

The V and J genes are TRBV2 and TRBJ2-7, with 7 nucleotides matching TRBD2. The junction had 12 bases not matched to a gene; V was cut back by 7 bases and J by 6 bases. This CDR3 spans 14 amino acids. Per germline, CDR1 SNHLY and CDR2 FYNNEI. In nucleotides, the CDR3 is TGTGCCAGCAATCTAGGGCAGCGGGGCCTCGAGCAGTACTTC. Residues: CASNLGQRGLEQYF. The whole variable domain, filled in from reference TRBV2 and TRBJ2-7, reads EPEVTQTPSHQVTQMGQEVILRCVPISNHLYFYWYRQILGQKVEFLVSFYNNEISEKSEIFDDQFSVERPDGSNFTLKIRSTKLEDSAMYFCASNLGQRGLEQYFGPGTRLTVT.

This chain joins TRBV5-1 and TRBJ1-2, with TRBD1 as a possible D gene (6 bases). Germline CDR1 reads SGHRS; CDR2 reads YFSETQ. V lost 0 bases and J 8 bases, leaving 11 bases between the germline ends. The CDR3 contains 13 residues. The DNA of the CDR3 is TGCGCCAGCAGCTTGGACAGGGATAGGGGCTACACCTTC. Its translation is CASSLDRDRGYTF.

The V gene is TRBV19, the J gene TRBJ2-3; 9 bases agree with TRBD2. CDR1 is LNHDA, CDR2 SQIVND, per germline (reference sequence). CDR3 size: 16 residues. V lost 4 bases, J lost 0 bases, and 5 bases stayed unmatched. The CDR3 region is CASSTGTSLSTDTQYF. Here the CDR3 DNA reads TGTGCCAGTAGTACGGGGACTAGCCTTAGCACAGATACGCAGTATTTT.

The J gene is TRBJ1-6, the V gene TRBV6-5; 7 nucleotides agree with TRBD1. V trimming: 6 bases; J trimming: 9 bases; junction bases outside the gene matches: 11. Looked up from germline, CDR1 is MNHEY and CDR2 is SVGAGI. This CDR3 comprises 15 residues. CDR3 DNA sequence: TGTGCCAGCAGCGGGAACAGGGGCGGTGGTTCACCCCTCCACTTT. This gives the protein CASSGNRGGGSPLHF.

The rearrangement joins TRBV27 to TRBJ2-7; weak D call: TRBD1 (6 bases). With 0 bases removed from V and 4 bases from J, the gap between germline ends came to 13 bases. The germline V gene encodes CDR1 MNHEY and CDR2 SMNVEV (reference sequence). The CDR3 is 15 residues long. CDR3 region: CASSLSGAGFYEQYV. CDR3 nucleotide sequence: TGTGCCAGCAGTTTATCGGGGGCAGGCTTTTACGAGCAGTACGTC.

This chain links TRBV10-1 with TRBJ1-5, with D unclear. This CDR3 is built from 13 residues. With 0 bases removed from V and 10 bases from J, the gap between germline ends came to 10 bases. Per the germline V gene, CDR1 is WNHNN and CDR2 is SYGVQD (reference sequence). The CDR3 protein is CASSESPAGPQHF. CDR3 nucleotide sequence: TGCGCCAGCAGTGAGTCGCCCGCAGGCCCCCAGCATTTT.

The rearrangement joins TRBV5-1 to TRBJ1-3, with unresolved D. The V and J ends lost 1 base and 2 bases respectively, with 10 bases between them. The CDR3 has 15 residues. Germline CDR1 is SGHRS and CDR2 is YFSETQ. As DNA, the CDR3 is TGCGCCAGCAGCTTGTCGACTTCGACTGGAAACACCATATATTTT. Protein product: CASSLSTSTGNTIYF.

The chain recombines TRBV27 with TRBJ1-1, with a weak D call TRBD1 (6 bases). Germline V CDR1 and CDR2: MNHEY, SMNVEV (reference sequence). The CDR3 has 12 residues. With 6 bases removed from V and 4 bases from J, the gap between germline ends came to 9 bases. CDR3 sequence reads: CASRQGRTEAFF. The CDR3 DNA follows: TGTGCCAGCAGACAGGGTCGCACTGAAGCTTTCTTT.

This clone was seen just once. J is TRBJ2-1 and V is TRBV5-6; D gene ambiguous. Germline V lookup: CDR1 SGHDT, CDR2 YYEEEE. The CDR3 spans 11 residues. V gave up 2 bases and J gave up 8 bases, with 5 bases separating them. The CDR3 nucleotides read TGTGCCAGCAGCTTATCAGATGAGCAGTTCTTC. It yields the protein CASSLSDEQFF.

This chain links TRBV7-2 with TRBJ2-3, with 7 bases that match TRBD2. The CDR3 extends over 16 amino acids. From germline, CDR1 is SGHTA and CDR2 FQGNSA. The V and J ends lost 4 bases and 5 bases, in that order; junction bases with no gene match: 12. The chain's CDR3 is CASSSTSLARRDTQYF. CDR3 bases: TGTGCCAGCAGCTCGACTAGCCTAGCGCGGCGAGATACGCAGTATTTT.

The V call is TRBV19, the J call TRBJ1-5; tentatively, D is TRBD1 (5 bases). This CDR3 comprises 15 residues. Germline-derived CDR1 and CDR2 are LNHDA and SQIVND (reference sequence). Trimming removed 1 base from V and 5 bases from J, with 12 bases in between. The CDR3 DNA reads as TGTGCCAGTAGTATAGTAAGGGGATTTGATCAGCCCCAGCATTTT. This encodes CASSIVRGFDQPQHF.

This clone showed up just once. V gene TRBV10-1 combines with J gene TRBJ2-2; TRBD2 aligns across 13 bases. Germline CDR1 and CDR2: WNHNN and SYGVQD (reference sequence). The CDR3 consists of 16 residues. With V trimmed by 4 bases and J by 6 bases, 5 bases remained unmatched. The CDR3 DNA reads as TGCGCCAGCAGTGCGACTAGCGGGGGGTTCTCCGGGGAGCTGTTTTTT. Residues: CASSATSGGFSGELFF.

V gene TRBV6-5 combines with J gene TRBJ1-1, with D possibly TRBD1 on 6 matching bases. The V gene's germline CDR1 is MNHEY and CDR2 SVGAGI. The length of the CDR3 is 14 residues. The V end was cut by 6 bases, the J end by 2 bases, with 13 bases between. The CDR3 is CASSRGGYNTEAFF. CDR3 in DNA: TGTGCCAGCAGCCGAGGGGGTTACAACACTGAAGCTTTCTTT.

The CDR3 nucleotides read TGTGCCAGCAGCTTTAGCAGGAACACTGAAGCTTTCTTT. Amino acid sequence: CASSFSRNTEAFF. This chain links TRBV7-3 with TRBJ1-1; no clear D gene. In germline, CDR1 is SGHTA, CDR2 FQGTGA. V was cut by 3 bases and J by 1 base, with 6 bases left in between. The CDR3 contains 13 residues.

V and J are TRBV5-1 and TRBJ1-4, with D unclear. This CDR3 spans 12 amino acids. V lost 6 bases, J lost 4 bases, and 7 bases lay in between. Looked up from germline, CDR1 is SGHRS and CDR2 is YFSETQ. The CDR3 spells CASKGVNEKLFF. The CDR3 DNA follows: TGCGCCAGCAAGGGAGTTAATGAAAAACTGTTTTTT.

The genes are TRBV4-2 and TRBJ2-2; TRBD1 agrees at 10 bases. The germline gives CDR1 LGHNA, CDR2 YNFKEQ. The CDR3 length is 17 residues. With V trimmed by 4 bases and J by 4 bases, 9 bases remained unmatched. The CDR3: CASSRNYGQGGTGELFF. CDR3 nucleotide sequence: TGTGCCAGCAGCCGCAACTACGGACAGGGGGGCACCGGGGAGCTGTTTTTT.